This TCR beta chain was documented in a study of blood T cell repertoires in COVID-19. Across the whole study: T cells, B-cell-depleted T cells, or PBMCs provided the cDNA or gDNA that served as material.

In germline, CDR1 is MNHNS, CDR2 SASEGT. Losses at the gene ends were 1 base for V and 8 bases for J; bases not matched to a gene: 11. This CDR3 has 16 amino acids. This table comes from immunoSEQ multiplex PCR, and its TCRdb copy is limited to in-frame clones, with some not included. The data contain 250,000 to 350,000 clones, about 89% of them singletons. The sample comprised peripheral blood. This chain connects TRBV6-1 to TRBJ1-5, with 7 positions matching TRBD1. The clonotype originates from a woman between 40 and 50 years old who had recovered from COVID-19. CDR3 bases: TGTGCCAGCAGTGAAGGTCCAGGGGGGCTGGGTAAGCCCCAGCATTTT. As protein: CASSEGPGGLGKPQHF.